This TCR beta chain was recorded in a study of shared clonotypes between healthy human individuals. Turning to the study itself: The study used three CD4 naive, three CD4 memory, two CD8 naive and one CD8 memory plate per donor.

The ends lost 2 bases at V and 1 base at J; junction bases unmatched: 1. The germline V gene has CDR1 SGHNT and CDR2 YYREEE (reference sequence). The CDR3 extends over 14 amino acids. Whole-study findings and limits: Sorted-subset sequencing, rarefaction showed, was incomplete despite large depth. Larger estimated richness was generally seen in naive subsets than in memory subsets.

As regards this clone: Antigen specificity is unknown.

Some clones are missing from TCRdb's copy, which holds only in-frame ones; the method was immunoSEQ multiplex PCR. The table lists under 2.5 million clones, 80% to 95% of them singletons. This chain connects TRBV5-4 to TRBJ2-7; TRBD1 matches at 9 bases. The source of this sequence is a man between 18 and 29 years old in good health. Some clones in this sample may be carry-over from other donors' samples. Sequenced: naive CD4+ T cells from PBMCs. Specified subset: CD45RA+ positively selected. The CDR3 sequence: CASSFGQGSYEQYF. The CDR3 DNA is TGTGCCAGCAGCTTCGGACAGGGGTCCTACGAGCAGTACTTC.